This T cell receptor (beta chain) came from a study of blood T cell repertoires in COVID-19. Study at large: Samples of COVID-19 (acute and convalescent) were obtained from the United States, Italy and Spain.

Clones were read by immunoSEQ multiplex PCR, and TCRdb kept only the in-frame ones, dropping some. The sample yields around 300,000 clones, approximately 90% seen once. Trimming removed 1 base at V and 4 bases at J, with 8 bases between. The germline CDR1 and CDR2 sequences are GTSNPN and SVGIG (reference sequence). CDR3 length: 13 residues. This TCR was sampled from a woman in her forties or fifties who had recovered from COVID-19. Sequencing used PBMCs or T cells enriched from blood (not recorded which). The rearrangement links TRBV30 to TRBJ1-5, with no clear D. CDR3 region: CAWSAGANQPQHF. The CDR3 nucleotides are TGTGCCTGGAGTGCGGGAGCAAATCAGCCCCAGCATTTT. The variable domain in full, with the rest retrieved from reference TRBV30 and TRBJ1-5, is SQTIHQWPATLVQPVGSPLSLECTVEGTSNPNLYWYRQAAGRGLQLLFYSVGIGQISSEVPQNLSASRPQDRQFILSSKKLLLSDSGFYLCAWSAGANQPQHFGDGTRLSIL.